This T cell receptor (beta chain) was sequenced in a study of T cell repertoires in cytomegalovirus infection. About the study: Public TCR beta signatures provided an indication of both CMV infection and a matching HLA type.

TCRdb reprocessed the reads with MiXCR, giving one entry per CDR3 protein. The sample carries 150,000 to 200,000 distinct CDR3 sequences, about 28% recorded once. This clonotype came up a few times. Antigen specificity is unknown. Overall study results and limits: It was HLA-C-restricted CMV-specific TCR beta clonotypes that dominated the response ex vivo. Based on cumulative public TCR beta family frequency, carriers of CMV plus the relevant HLA were identified.

The sequencing input was PBMCs. The source of this sequence is a human donor in good health (CMV status not recorded). Some clones in this sample may be carry-over from other donors' samples.

The CDR3 nucleotides are TGTGCCAGCAGTGAACCGACAGGGCGGGACACTGAAGCTTTCTTT. Encoded protein: CASSEPTGRDTEAFF. This chain links TRBV2 with TRBJ1-1; 7 positions agree with TRBD1. CDR3 length equals 15 residues. With V trimmed by 2 bases and J by 3 bases, 6 bases remained unmatched. Per germline, CDR1 SNHLY and CDR2 FYNNEI.